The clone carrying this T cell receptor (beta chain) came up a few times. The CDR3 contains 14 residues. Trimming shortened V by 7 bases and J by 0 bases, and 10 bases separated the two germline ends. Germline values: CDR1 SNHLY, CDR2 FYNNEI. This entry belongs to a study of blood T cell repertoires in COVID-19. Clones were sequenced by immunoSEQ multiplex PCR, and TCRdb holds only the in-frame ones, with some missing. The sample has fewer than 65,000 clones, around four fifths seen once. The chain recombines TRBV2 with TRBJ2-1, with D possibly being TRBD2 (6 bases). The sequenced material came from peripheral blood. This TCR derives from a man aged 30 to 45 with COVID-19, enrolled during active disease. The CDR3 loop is CASKYGSSYNEQFF. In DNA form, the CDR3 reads TGTGCCAGCAAATACGGGAGCTCCTACAATGAGCAGTTCTTC.